This T cell receptor (beta chain) stems from a study of memory CD4+ T cells and cytomegalovirus serostatus (dated by TCRdb to about 2019). About the full investigation: The 35 or so healthy Belgian adults in the cohort included 9 who were CMV seropositive and 24 who were CMV seronegative. To replicate a published TCR-based CMV serostatus classifier, the researchers sequenced the CD4+ memory TCRbeta repertoires of a Belgian cohort whose cytomegalovirus serostatus was known. The research as a whole found: Of 164 previously reported CMV-associated TCRbeta sequences, 60 to 85 appeared in the CD4+ memory repertoires, each in one to five individuals. On the Belgian cohort, the classifier built on the original framework reached a median bootstrapped AUC of approximately 0.95, with a 95% CI of 0.76-1.00. The results were read as suggesting that the CMV-associated TCR signature is, for the most part, present in the CD4+ memory repertoire. Only CD4+CD45RO+ memory cells were sequenced, in contrast to the original study, which included naive and memory CD4+ and CD8+ populations. CMV serostatus prediction reached a median bootstrapped AUC of about 0.96 with the original framework and around 0.91 with a US-trained random forest.

A FACSAria II was used to sort memory CD4+ T cells, defined as single viable CD3+CD4+CD8-CD45RO+ cells. CMV serostatus was determined with a Roche Elecsys assay detecting serum IgG against CMV pp150, pp28, p38 and p52. After thawing, total CD4+ T cells were enriched by positive selection with CD4 magnetic microbeads. The samples came from a different study that was designed specifically to examine the CD4+ T cell memory repertoire. Peripheral blood mononuclear cells were isolated and cryopreserved according to standard operating procedures, and serum was stored at -80 degrees C. The staining used CD3-PerCP (BW264/56), CD4-APC (RPA-T4), CD45RO-PE (UCHT1) and CD8-Pacific Orange (3B5) antibodies, and Sytox blue was used to exclude non-viable cells. The Quick-DNA Microprep Kit was used to extract genomic DNA from the sorted cells. TCRbeta DNA was amplified with the immunoSEQ hsTCRbeta kit following the manufacturer's protocol. TCRbeta libraries were sequenced on an Illumina MiSeq instrument. The original methods were these. Removing out-of-frame sequences left roughly 2.4 million distinct TCRbeta sequences, an average of roughly 63,000 per individual. Each individual was scored using the number of 170 or so previously reported CMV-associated TCRbeta sequences that the individual carried and the total number of productive distinct TCRbeta sequences. A beta-binomial model was reimplemented in Python, and random forests from scikit-learn, run with default parameters, were trained on data from the US cohort. Classifier performance on the Belgian cohort was summarized as median AUC with percentile confidence intervals over 10,000 bootstrap iterations. TCRdb limited this immuneACCESS table to in-frame rearrangements with V and J called. A share of clones is missing; checked studies link under half to unresolved V genes, and the rest is unexplained. V, J and clone size derive from that table, while D and trimming were established from the DNA sequence. Recorded for this sample are about 39,000 clones; about 73% of them occurred a single time. The ten biggest clones cover about 0.8% of the sample.

The V end loses 6 bases and the J end loses 5 bases, and a stretch of 10 bases separates them. CDR1 and CDR2 are read off the germline V gene (reference sequence) as DFQATT and SNEGSKA. The CDR3 runs 11 amino acids, cysteine and phenylalanine included. The read is trimmed to its CDR3 DNA, 33 bases read in frame from base 1. In its sample, this clone was seen a few times. The antigen this receptor binds is unknown. Base quality data are lacking; no much larger clone is found one base away. Sequenced: memory CD4+ T cells from blood. The receptor chain draws on TRBV20-1 and TRBJ1-1; no D gene call is confident. The TCR originated in an adult in good health and CMV-seronegative. The DNA sequence is given as TGCAGTGCCAGTGGTCGAACTGAAGCTTTCTTT. Its protein product is CSASGRTEAFF.